A selection of T cell receptor beta chains follows, all from one sample in a study of cytomegalovirus exposure and HLA in healthy donors. TCRdb's table, derived via immunoSEQ multiplex PCR, lists solely in-frame clones and lacks some. Among 150,000 to 200,000 clones listed, roughly 80% were seen once. The sequencing sample was made of PBMCs. The receptors stem from a man aged 45 to 65 in good health and CMV-seronegative. CDR3s include the opening cysteine and the closing phenylalanine or tryptophan. The D gene is left open where the match is weak. Rows give clone size only sometimes, using once, few, many, or a class for an expanded clone.

NA	TRBJ1-2	TRBD1	TRBV6-1	CASSFRQGDGYTF	TGTGCCAGCAGTTTTCGACAGGGTGATGGCTACACCTTC
NA	TRBJ1-6	TRBD1	TRBV27	CASSSQTGRNSPLHF	TGTGCCAGCAGTTCCCAGACAGGGAGAAATTCACCCCTCCACTTT
NA	TRBJ1-1	TRBD1	TRBV7-8	CASSLDRGRAEAFF	TGTGCCAGCAGCTTAGACAGGGGGCGGGCTGAAGCTTTCTTT
NA	TRBJ2-3	TRBD1	TRBV5-1	CASSLGTSGGTQYF	TGCGCCAGCAGCTTGGGGACCTCAGGGGGTACGCAGTATTTT
NA	TRBJ2-3	TRBD2	TRBV19	CASSATPGGTSTDTQYF	TGTGCCAGTAGTGCGACCCCCGGGGGGACCAGCACAGATACGCAGTATTTT
few	TRBJ1-4	NA	TRBV28	CASIEGGIGTNEKLFF	TGTGCCAGCATCGAAGGGGGTATAGGGACTAATGAAAAACTGTTTTTT
once	TRBJ2-7	NA	TRBV10-3	CAISENRAVQYF	TGTGCCATCAGTGAAAACAGGGCGGTGCAGTACTTC
NA	TRBJ2-7	TRBD2	TRBV7-6	CASSLELAGGEQYF	TGTGCCAGCAGCTTAGAACTAGCGGGAGGCGAGCAGTACTTC
NA	TRBJ2-5	TRBD1	TRBV5-1	CASNAGGPETQYF	TGCGCCAGCAATGCAGGGGGCCCAGAGACCCAGTACTTC
NA	TRBJ1-4	NA	TRBV12-5	CASGLGLANEKLFF	TGTGCTAGTGGTCTGGGACTCGCTAATGAAAAACTGTTTTTT
NA	TRBJ2-3	NA	TRBV28	CASSTSLDGLYF	TGTGCCAGCAGCACTAGTCTCGATGGTCTGTATTTT